A single sample is the source of the 16 T cell receptor beta chains below, sequenced in a study of T cell repertoires in ileal Crohn's disease. Time point in this sample: neoterminal ileum biopsy at postoperative endoscopy, about 6 months after surgery. Sequenced by immunoSEQ multiplex PCR; TCRdb stores in-frame clones only, minus some. The sample lists about 2,500 clones, under 85% occurring once. Source material: ileal tissue. These receptors came from an adult with Crohn's disease.

The V gene is TRBV6-1, the J gene TRBJ2-1, with 9 nucleotides matching TRBD1. CDR1 is MNHNS, CDR2 SASEGT, per germline. J was trimmed by 6 bases and V by 6 bases; bases with no gene match: 9. The CDR3 is 15 residues long. CDR3 protein: CASRRTGEMGNEQFF. CDR3 in DNA: TGTGCCAGCAGACGGACAGGGGAGATGGGCAATGAGCAGTTCTTC.

The chain couples TRBV6-4 to TRBJ2-2; 8 bases are shared with TRBD1. V was pared by 4 bases and J by 1 base, with 2 bases of the junction left unmatched. The CDR3 length is 15 residues. From germline, CDR1 is MRHNA and CDR2 SNTAGT. In DNA, the CDR3 is TGTGCCAGCAGTGTGGGGACAGGGAACACCGGGGAGCTGTTTTTT. Its protein product is CASSVGTGNTGELFF.

The J gene is TRBJ2-5, the V gene TRBV30; 7 nucleotides line up with TRBD1. Trimming took 3 bases from V and 0 from J; bases not matched to a gene: 10. Germline CDR1 reads GTSNPN; CDR2 reads SVGIG (reference sequence). This CDR3 has 16 residues. CDR3 nucleotide sequence: TGTGCCTGGAGCGCCGGTGGGACAGCGTACCAAGAGACCCAGTACTTC. Protein product: CAWSAGGTAYQETQYF. The full variable domain, its missing parts supplied by reference TRBV30 and TRBJ2-5, is SQTIHQWPATLVQPVGSPLSLECTVEGTSNPNLYWYRQAAGRGLQLLFYSVGIGQISSEVPQNLSASRPQDRQFILSSKKLLLSDSGFYLCAWSAGGTAYQETQYFGPGTRLLVL.

The chain couples TRBV27 to TRBJ1-3; TRBD1 agrees at 12 bases. The germline gives CDR1 MNHEY, CDR2 SMNVEV (reference sequence). J lost 7 bases, V lost 6 bases, and 1 base had no gene match. The CDR3 spans 13 residues. CDR3 bases: TGTGCCAGCAGCGGGACAGGGGGCAACACCATATATTTT. Translating it yields CASSGTGGNTIYF.

The J gene is TRBJ1-5, the V gene TRBV12-5, with D hard to call. V was shortened by 1 base and J by 2 bases, with 6 bases between the two germline ends. This CDR3 comprises 14 residues. CDR1 LGHNT and CDR2 FRNRAP come from the germline V gene. The CDR3 region has the DNA TGTGCTAGTGGTTTGGGGCAGGGCAATCAGCCCCAGCATTTT. Amino acids: CASGLGQGNQPQHF.

V gene TRBV6-5 combines with J gene TRBJ2-7, with D perhaps TRBD2 (6 bases). The CDR3 runs 15 residues. Germline CDR1 and CDR2: MNHEY and SVGAGI. V lost 0 bases and J lost 3, with 12 bases in between. The CDR3 is CASSYSGGRNYEQYF. CDR3 in DNA: TGTGCCAGCAGTTACTCAGGTGGGAGGAACTACGAGCAGTACTTC.

The chain is built from TRBV6-1 and TRBJ1-1; 7 bases are shared with TRBD1. The V gene end was trimmed by 6 bases and the J gene end by 6 bases; junction bases not matched to a gene: 10. CDR1 and CDR2 from the germline V gene are MNHNS and SASEGT. This CDR3 comprises 14 residues. The CDR3 sequence is CASRLTGQSAEAFF. CDR3 DNA sequence: TGTGCCAGCAGGTTGACGGGACAGTCTGCTGAAGCTTTCTTT.

The gene calls are TRBV4-2 and TRBJ2-4; TRBD2 agrees at 8 bases. J gave up 6 bases and V 3 bases, and 4 bases lay outside the gene matches. CDR3 length: 14 residues. From germline, CDR1 is LGHNA and CDR2 YNFKEQ. CDR3 sequence reads: CASSQGSGGNIQYF. CDR3 nucleotides: TGTGCCAGCAGCCAGGGAAGCGGGGGAAACATTCAGTACTTC.

The V call is TRBV27, the J call TRBJ1-1; unclear D gene. This CDR3 contains 13 residues. The germline V gene has CDR1 MNHEY and CDR2 SMNVEV (reference sequence). V lost 2 bases to trimming and J lost 1 base, with 5 bases between them. DNA for the CDR3: TGTGCCAGCAGTTTAACAGAGAACACTGAAGCTTTCTTT. Amino acids: CASSLTENTEAFF.

This clone was seen a handful of times. The rearrangement uses TRBV19 and TRBJ2-1; D is ambiguous. V was clipped by 0 bases and J by 4 bases, with 25 bases between them. From germline, CDR1 is LNHDA and CDR2 SQIVND (reference sequence). The CDR3 is made up of 20 amino acids. Here the CDR3 DNA reads TGTGCCAGTAGTATAGATCCCTCACCCCTTAAGCGCCACCTTTACAATGAGCAGTTCTTC. It is translated as CASSIDPSPLKRHLYNEQFF.

This chain links TRBV29-1 with TRBJ2-7; possibly TRBD2 for D (6 bases). The V gene lost 2 bases and the J gene lost 3 bases, with 11 bases spanning the gap. The CDR3 sequence is 13 residues long. The germline CDR1 and CDR2 sequences are SQVTM and ANQGSEA. CDR3 sequence reads: CSVERRRGYEQYF. CDR3 nucleotides: TGCAGCGTTGAACGGCGGCGGGGCTACGAGCAGTACTTC.

This sequence joins TRBV11-3 and TRBJ2-3, with 11 bases matching TRBD2. Unmatched junction bases numbered 3, after V lost 3 bases and J lost 4 bases. Germline V gives CDR1 SGHNT, CDR2 YENEEA. The CDR3 runs to 15 residues. CDR3 DNA: TGTGCCAGCAGCTTGCTAGCGGGAGGCTCAGATACGCAGTATTTT. As protein: CASSLLAGGSDTQYF. Filled out from reference TRBV11-3 and TRBJ2-3, the complete variable domain reads EAGVVQSPRYKIIEKKQPVAFWCNPISGHNTLYWYLQNLGQGPELLIRYENEEAVDDSQLPKDRFSAERLKGVDSTLKIQPAELGDSAVYLCASSLLAGGSDTQYFGPGTRLTVL.

The chain recombines TRBV27 with TRBJ2-3; 8 bases match TRBD1. The CDR3 has 17 residues. Germline lookup yields CDR1 MNHEY and CDR2 SMNVEV (reference sequence). V shed 3 bases, J shed 1 base, and the junction held 9 bases outside the gene matches. CDR3 sequence reads: CASSFRRPGGGTDTQYF. CDR3 DNA sequence: TGTGCCAGCAGTTTCCGCCGGCCAGGGGGCGGCACAGATACGCAGTATTTT.

The chain recombines TRBV18 with TRBJ1-2, with 8 bases that match TRBD1. Germline values: CDR1 KGHSH, CDR2 LQKENI. CDR3 length: 14 residues. V lost 6 bases, J lost 6 bases, and 9 bases stayed unmatched. The CDR3 region is CASSPNRGSNGYTF. The CDR3 DNA reads as TGTGCCAGCTCCCCCAACAGGGGGAGTAATGGCTACACCTTC.

The J gene is TRBJ1-2, the V gene TRBV6-5, with D unresolved. V was pared by 5 bases and J by 5 bases, with 9 bases between. Germline CDR1 is MNHEY and CDR2 is SVGAGI. CDR3 size: 12 residues. The CDR3 DNA sequence: TGTGCCAGCAGTGATACGAGTTATGGCTACACCTTC. It specifies CASSDTSYGYTF.

A word on this clone: A read error may produce the germline difference seen at one junction end. V usage is TRBV11-1 and J usage is TRBJ1-1; 10 positions agree with TRBD1. The CDR3 is 13 amino acids. The germline gives CDR1 SGHAT, CDR2 FQDESV (reference sequence). As DNA, the CDR3 is TGTGCCAGCAGGCCACATCCGGGACAGGGGATGAAGTTT. It yields the protein CASRPHPGQGMKF.